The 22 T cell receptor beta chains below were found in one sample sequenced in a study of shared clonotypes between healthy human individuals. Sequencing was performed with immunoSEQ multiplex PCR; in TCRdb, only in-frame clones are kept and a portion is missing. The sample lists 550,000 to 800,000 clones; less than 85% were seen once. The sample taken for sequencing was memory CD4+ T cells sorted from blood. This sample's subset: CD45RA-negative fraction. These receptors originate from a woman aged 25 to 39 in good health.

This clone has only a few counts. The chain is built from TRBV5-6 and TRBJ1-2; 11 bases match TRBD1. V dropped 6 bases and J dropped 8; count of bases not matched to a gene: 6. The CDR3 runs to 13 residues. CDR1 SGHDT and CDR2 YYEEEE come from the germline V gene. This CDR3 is CASNGQGAEGYTF. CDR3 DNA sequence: TGTGCCAGCAACGGACAGGGGGCGGAAGGCTACACCTTC.

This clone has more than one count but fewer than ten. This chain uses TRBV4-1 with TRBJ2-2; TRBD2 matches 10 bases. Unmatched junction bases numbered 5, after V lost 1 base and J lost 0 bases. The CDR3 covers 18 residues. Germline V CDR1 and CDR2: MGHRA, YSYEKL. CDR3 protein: CASSQVASGSSNTGELFF. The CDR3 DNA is TGCGCCAGCAGCCAAGTAGCTAGCGGGAGTTCGAACACCGGGGAGCTGTTTTTT.

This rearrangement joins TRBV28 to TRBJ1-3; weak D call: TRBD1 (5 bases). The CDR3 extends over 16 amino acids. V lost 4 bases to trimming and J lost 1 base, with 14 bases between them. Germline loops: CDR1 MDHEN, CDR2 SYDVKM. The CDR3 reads CASSSRGGASGNTIYF. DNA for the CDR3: TGTGCCAGCAGTTCCCGGGGAGGGGCGTCTGGAAACACCATATATTTT.

The CDR3 nucleotides read TGCGCCAGCAGCTACTACAGAGTCAACACTGAAGCTTTCTTT. Translated: CASSYYRVNTEAFF. The chain joins TRBV5-1 to TRBJ1-1; D gene uncertain. The CDR3 loop spans 14 amino acids. V gave up 3 bases and J gave up 2 bases, with 11 bases separating them. The germline gives CDR1 SGHRS, CDR2 YFSETQ. Based on the CDR3 plus reference TRBV5-1 and TRBJ1-1, the full variable domain is KAGVTQTPRYLIKTRGQQVTLSCSPISGHRSVSWYQQTPGQGLQFLFEYFSETQRNKGNFPGRFSGRQFSNSRSEMNVSTLELGDSALYLCASSYYRVNTEAFFGQGTRLTVV.

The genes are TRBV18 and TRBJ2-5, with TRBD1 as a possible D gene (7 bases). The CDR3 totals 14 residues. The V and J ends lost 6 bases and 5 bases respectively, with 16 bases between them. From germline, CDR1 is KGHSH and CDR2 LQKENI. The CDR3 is CASSYTRGEETQYF. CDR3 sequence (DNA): TGTGCCAGCTCCTACACCAGGGGGGAGGAGACCCAGTACTTC.

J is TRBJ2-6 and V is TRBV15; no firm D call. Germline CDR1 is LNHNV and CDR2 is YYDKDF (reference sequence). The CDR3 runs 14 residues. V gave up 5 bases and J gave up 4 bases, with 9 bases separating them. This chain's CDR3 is CATSQSRGANVLTF. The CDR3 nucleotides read TGTGCCACCAGCCAGAGCAGGGGGGCCAACGTCCTGACTTTC.

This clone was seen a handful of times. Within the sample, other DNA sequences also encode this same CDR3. In DNA, the CDR3 is TGTGCCAGCGGCAGGTCCAATCAGCCCCAGCATTTT. Its protein is CASGRSNQPQHF. This chain joins TRBV6-5 and TRBJ1-5, with D unresolved. CDR1 and CDR2 from the germline V gene are MNHEY and SVGAGI. This CDR3 region has 12 residues. Trimming removed 8 bases at V and 3 bases at J, with 8 bases between.

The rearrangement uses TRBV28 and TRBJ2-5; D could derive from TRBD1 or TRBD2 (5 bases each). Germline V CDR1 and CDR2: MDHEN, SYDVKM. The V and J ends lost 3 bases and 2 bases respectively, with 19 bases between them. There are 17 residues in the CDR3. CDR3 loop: CASSLGQGVSGQETQYF. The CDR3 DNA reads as TGTGCCAGCAGTTTGGGGCAGGGTGTCTCGGGGCAAGAGACCCAGTACTTC.

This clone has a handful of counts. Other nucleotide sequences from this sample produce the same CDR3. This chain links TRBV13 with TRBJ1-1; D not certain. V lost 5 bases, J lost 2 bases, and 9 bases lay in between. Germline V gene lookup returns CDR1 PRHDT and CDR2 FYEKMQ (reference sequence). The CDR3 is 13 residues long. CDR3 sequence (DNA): TGTGCCAGCAGCACTCGACCTAACACTGAAGCTTTCTTT. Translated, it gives CASSTRPNTEAFF.

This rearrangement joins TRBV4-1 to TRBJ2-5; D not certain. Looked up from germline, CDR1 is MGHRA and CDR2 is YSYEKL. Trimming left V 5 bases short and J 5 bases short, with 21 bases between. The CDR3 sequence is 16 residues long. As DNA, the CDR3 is TGCGCCAGCAGCTTCGTCGTTCTACTGGCGCCCGAGACCCAGTACTTC. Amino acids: CASSFVVLLAPETQYF.

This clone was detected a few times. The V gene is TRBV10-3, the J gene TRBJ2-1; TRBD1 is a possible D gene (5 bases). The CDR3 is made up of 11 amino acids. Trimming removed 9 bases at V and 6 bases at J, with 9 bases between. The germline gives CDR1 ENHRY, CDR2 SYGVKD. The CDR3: CAIGATNEQFF. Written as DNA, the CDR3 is TGTGCCATAGGGGCTACCAATGAGCAGTTCTTC.

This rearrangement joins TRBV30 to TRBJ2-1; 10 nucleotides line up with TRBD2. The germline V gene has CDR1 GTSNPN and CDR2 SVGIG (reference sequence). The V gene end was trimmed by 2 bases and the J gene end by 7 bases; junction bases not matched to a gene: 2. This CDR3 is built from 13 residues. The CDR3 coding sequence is TGTGCCTGGAGTTGGACTAGCGGTAATGAGCAGTTCTTC. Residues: CAWSWTSGNEQFF.

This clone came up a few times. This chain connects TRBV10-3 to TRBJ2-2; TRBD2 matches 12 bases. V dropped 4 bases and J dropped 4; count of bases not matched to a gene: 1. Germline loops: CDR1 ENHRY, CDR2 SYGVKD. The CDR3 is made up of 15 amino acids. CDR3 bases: TGTGCCATCAGTGTGGGACTAGCGGGCACCGGGGAGCTGTTTTTT. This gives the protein CAISVGLAGTGELFF.

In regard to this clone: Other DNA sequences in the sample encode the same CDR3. The CDR3 DNA reads as TGTGCCAGTAGTATGGGATCTGGGGCCAACGTCCTGACTTTC. It yields the protein CASSMGSGANVLTF. The rearrangement uses TRBV19 and TRBJ2-6; D remains ambiguous. The CDR3 runs 14 residues. The V end was cut by 3 bases, the J end by 1 base, with 4 bases between. The V gene's germline CDR1 is LNHDA and CDR2 SQIVND (reference sequence).

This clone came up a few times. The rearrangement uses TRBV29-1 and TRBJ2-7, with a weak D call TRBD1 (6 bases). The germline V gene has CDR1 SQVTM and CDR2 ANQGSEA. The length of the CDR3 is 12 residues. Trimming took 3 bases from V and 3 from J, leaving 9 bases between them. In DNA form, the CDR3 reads TGCAGCGTTGATCAGGGGAGCTACGAGCAGTACTTC. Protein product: CSVDQGSYEQYF.

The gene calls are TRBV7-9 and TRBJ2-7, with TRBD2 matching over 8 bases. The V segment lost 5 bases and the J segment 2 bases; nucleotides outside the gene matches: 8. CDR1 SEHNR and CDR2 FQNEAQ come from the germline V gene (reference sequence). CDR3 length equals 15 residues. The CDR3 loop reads CASSVTSGTPYEQYF. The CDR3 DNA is TGTGCCAGCAGCGTTACTAGCGGAACCCCCTACGAGCAGTACTTC.

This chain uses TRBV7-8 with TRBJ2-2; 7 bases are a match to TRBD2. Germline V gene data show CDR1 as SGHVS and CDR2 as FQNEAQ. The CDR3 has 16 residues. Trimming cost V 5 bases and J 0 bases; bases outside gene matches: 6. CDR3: CASSRSGITNTGELFF. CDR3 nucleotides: TGTGCCAGCAGCCGGAGCGGGATAACGAACACCGGGGAGCTGTTTTTT.

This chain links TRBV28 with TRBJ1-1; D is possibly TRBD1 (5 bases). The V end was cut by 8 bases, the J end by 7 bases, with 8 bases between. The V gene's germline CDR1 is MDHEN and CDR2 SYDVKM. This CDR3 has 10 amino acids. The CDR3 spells CASRRDEAFF. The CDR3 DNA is TGTGCCAGCCGCAGGGATGAAGCTTTCTTT.

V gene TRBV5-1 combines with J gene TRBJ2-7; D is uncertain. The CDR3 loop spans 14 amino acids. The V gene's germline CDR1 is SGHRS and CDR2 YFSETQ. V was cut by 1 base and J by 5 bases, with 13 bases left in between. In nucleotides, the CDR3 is TGCGCCAGCAGCTTGAGTTCATGGGGTAACGAGCAGTACTTC. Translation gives CASSLSSWGNEQYF.

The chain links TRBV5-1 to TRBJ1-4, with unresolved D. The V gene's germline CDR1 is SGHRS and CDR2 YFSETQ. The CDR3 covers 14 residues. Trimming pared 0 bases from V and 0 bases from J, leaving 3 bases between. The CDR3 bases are TGCGCCAGCAGCTTGGACCCAACTAATGAAAAACTGTTTTTT. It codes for CASSLDPTNEKLFF.

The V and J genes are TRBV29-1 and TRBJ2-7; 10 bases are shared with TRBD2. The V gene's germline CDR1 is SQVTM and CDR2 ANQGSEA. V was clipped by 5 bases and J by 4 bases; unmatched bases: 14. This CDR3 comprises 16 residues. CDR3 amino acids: CSVSGQPGTSAYEQYF. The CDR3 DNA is TGCAGCGTTTCCGGACAACCCGGGACTAGCGCGTACGAGCAGTACTTC.

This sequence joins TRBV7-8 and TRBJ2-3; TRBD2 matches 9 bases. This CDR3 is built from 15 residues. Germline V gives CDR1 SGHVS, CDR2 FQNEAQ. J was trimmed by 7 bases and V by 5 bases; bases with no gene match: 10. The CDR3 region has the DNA TGTGCCAGCAGCCGCGGGGGGGGGCTTTCGAATACGCAGTATTTT. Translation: CASSRGGGLSNTQYF.